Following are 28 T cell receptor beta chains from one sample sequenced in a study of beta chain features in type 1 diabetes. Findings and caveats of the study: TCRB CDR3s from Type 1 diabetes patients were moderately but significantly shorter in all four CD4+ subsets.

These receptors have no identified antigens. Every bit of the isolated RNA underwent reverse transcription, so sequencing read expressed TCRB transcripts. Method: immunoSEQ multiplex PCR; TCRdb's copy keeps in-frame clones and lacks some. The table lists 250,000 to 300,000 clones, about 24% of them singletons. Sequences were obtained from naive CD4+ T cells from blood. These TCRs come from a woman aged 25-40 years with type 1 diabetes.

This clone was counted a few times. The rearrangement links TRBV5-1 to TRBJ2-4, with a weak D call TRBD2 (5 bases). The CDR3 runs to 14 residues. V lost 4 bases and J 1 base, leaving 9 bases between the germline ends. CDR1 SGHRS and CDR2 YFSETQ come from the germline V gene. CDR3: CASSPDWAKNIQYF. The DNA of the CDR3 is TGCGCCAGCAGCCCGGACTGGGCCAAAAACATTCAGTACTTC.

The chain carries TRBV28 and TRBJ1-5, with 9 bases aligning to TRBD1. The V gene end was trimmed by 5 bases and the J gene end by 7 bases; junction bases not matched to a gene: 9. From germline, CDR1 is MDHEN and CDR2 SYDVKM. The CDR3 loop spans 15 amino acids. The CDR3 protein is CASSRYRDREQPQHF. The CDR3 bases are TGTGCCAGCAGTCGATACCGGGACAGGGAACAGCCCCAGCATTTT.

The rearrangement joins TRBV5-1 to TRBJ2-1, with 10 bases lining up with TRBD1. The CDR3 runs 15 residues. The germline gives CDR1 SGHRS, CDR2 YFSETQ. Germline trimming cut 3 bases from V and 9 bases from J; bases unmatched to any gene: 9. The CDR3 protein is CASSSTGGARVEQFF. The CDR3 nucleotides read TGCGCCAGCAGCTCGACAGGGGGCGCGAGGGTTGAGCAGTTCTTC.

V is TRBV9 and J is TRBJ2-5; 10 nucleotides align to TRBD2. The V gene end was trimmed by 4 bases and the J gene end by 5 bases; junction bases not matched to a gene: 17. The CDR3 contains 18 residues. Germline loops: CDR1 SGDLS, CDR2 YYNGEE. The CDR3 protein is CASSKTGTSATGYETQYF. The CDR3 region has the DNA TGTGCCAGCAGCAAAACCGGGACTAGCGCAACGGGGTACGAGACCCAGTACTTC.

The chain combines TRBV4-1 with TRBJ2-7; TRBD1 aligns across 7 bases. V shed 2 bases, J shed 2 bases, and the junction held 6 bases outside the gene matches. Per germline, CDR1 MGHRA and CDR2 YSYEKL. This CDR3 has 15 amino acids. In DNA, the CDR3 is TGCGCCAGCAGCCAAAATACAGGGGAAACCTACGAGCAGTACTTC. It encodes CASSQNTGETYEQYF.

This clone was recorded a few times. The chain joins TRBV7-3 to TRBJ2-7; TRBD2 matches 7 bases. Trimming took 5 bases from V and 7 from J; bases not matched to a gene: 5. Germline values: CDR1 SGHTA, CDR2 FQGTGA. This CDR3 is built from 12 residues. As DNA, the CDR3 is TGTGCCAGCAGCCCCACGGGAGGAGAGCAGTACTTC. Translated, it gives CASSPTGGEQYF.

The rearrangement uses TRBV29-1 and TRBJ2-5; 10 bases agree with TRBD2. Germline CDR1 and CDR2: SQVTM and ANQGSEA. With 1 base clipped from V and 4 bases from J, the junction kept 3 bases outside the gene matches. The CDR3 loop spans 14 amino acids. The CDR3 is CSVEGASGRETQYF. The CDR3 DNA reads TGCAGCGTTGAAGGGGCTAGCGGGAGAGAGACCCAGTACTTC.

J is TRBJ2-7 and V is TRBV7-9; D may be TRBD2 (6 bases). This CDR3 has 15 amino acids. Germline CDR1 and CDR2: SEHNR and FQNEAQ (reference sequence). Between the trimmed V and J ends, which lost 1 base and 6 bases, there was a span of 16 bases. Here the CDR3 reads CASSLVEGPEAEQYF. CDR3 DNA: TGTGCCAGCAGCTTAGTGGAGGGGCCCGAGGCCGAGCAGTACTTC.

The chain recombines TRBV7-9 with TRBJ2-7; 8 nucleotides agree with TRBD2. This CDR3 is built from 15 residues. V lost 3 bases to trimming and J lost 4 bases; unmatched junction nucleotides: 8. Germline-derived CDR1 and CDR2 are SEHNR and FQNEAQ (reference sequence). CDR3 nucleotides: TGTGCCAGCAGCTTCGTCGGGAGGGCCCAATACGAGCAGTACTTC. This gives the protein CASSFVGRAQYEQYF.

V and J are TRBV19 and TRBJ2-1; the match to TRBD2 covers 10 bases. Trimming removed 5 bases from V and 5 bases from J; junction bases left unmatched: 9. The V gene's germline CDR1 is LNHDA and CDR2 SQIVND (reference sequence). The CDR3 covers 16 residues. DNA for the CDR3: TGTGCCAGTAGTGGCTGGACTAGCGGAGCGAACAATGAGCAGTTCTTC. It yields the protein CASSGWTSGANNEQFF.

The DNA of the CDR3 is TGTGCCAGTAGTTATCGCGTCGATAGCAATCAGCCCCAGCATTTT. It translates to CASSYRVDSNQPQHF. J is TRBJ1-5 and V is TRBV19; D unresolved. The V end was cut by 5 bases, the J end by 0 bases, with 11 bases between. CDR1 and CDR2 from the germline V gene are LNHDA and SQIVND (reference sequence). The CDR3 extends over 15 amino acids.

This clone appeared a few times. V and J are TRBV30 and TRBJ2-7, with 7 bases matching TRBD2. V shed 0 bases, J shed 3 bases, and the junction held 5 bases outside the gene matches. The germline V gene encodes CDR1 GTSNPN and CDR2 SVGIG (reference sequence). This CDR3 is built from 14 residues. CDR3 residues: CAWSVAPSGYEQYF. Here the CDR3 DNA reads TGTGCCTGGAGTGTAGCGCCTAGCGGCTACGAGCAGTACTTC.

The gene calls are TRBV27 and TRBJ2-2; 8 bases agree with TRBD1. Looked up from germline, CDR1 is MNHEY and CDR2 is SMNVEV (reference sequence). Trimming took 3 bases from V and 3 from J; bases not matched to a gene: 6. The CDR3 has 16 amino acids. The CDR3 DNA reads TGTGCCAGCAGTTTCGGACAGGGAAGAGACACCGGGGAGCTGTTTTTT. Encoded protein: CASSFGQGRDTGELFF.

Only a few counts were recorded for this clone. The CDR3 DNA reads TGTGCCAGCAGCTTAGGGACAGGGCGCAATCAGCCCCAGCATTTT. It codes for CASSLGTGRNQPQHF. The genes are TRBV11-2 and TRBJ1-5, with 8 bases identical to TRBD1. CDR1 is SGHAT, CDR2 FQNNGV, per germline. The CDR3 loop spans 15 amino acids. Unmatched junction bases numbered 1, after V lost 1 base and J lost 2 bases.

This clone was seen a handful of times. CDR3 sequence (DNA): TGTGCCAGCAGTATTCAGGGGCAAGATACGCAGTATTTT. This codes for CASSIQGQDTQYF. V is TRBV2 and J is TRBJ2-3, with a possible D match to TRBD1 (6 bases). V was clipped by 5 bases and J by 5 bases, with 11 bases between them. Germline CDR1 reads SNHLY; CDR2 reads FYNNEI. This CDR3 has 13 amino acids.

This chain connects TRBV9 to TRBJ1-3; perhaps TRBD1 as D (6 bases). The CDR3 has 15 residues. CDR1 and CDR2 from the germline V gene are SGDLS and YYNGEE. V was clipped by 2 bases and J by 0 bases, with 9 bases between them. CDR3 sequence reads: CASSVRTDSGNTIYF. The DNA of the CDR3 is TGTGCCAGCAGCGTTCGGACAGACTCTGGAAACACCATATATTTT.

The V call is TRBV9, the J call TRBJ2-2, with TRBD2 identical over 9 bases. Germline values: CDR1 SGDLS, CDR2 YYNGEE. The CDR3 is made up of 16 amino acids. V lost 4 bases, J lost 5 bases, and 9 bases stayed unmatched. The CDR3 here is CASSPTSGRSTGELFF. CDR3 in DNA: TGTGCCAGCAGCCCGACGAGCGGGAGGTCAACCGGGGAGCTGTTTTTT.

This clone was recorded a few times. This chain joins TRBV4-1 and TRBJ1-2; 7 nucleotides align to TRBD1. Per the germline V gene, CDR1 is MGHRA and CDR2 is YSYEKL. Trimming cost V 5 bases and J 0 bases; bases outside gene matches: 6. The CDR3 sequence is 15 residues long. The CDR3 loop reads CASSDYRGANYGYTF. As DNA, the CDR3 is TGCGCCAGCAGCGACTACAGGGGCGCTAACTATGGCTACACCTTC.

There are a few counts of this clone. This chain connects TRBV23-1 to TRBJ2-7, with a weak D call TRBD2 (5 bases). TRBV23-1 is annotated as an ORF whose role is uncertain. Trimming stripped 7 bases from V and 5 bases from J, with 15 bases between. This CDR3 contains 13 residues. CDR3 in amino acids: CASTTTGGHEQYF. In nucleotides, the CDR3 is TGCGCCAGCACCACTACCGGAGGCCACGAGCAGTACTTC.

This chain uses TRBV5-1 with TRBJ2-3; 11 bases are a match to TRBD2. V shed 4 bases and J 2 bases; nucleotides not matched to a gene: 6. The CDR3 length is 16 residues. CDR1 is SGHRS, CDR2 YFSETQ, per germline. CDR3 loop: CASSIGTSGFTDTQYF. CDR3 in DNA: TGCGCCAGCAGCATCGGGACTAGCGGTTTCACAGATACGCAGTATTTT.

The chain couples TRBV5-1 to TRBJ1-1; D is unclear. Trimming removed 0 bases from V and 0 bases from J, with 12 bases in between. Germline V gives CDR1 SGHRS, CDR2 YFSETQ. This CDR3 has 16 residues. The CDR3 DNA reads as TGCGCCAGCAGCTTGGGACTCCTCCCGATGAACACTGAAGCTTTCTTT. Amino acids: CASSLGLLPMNTEAFF.

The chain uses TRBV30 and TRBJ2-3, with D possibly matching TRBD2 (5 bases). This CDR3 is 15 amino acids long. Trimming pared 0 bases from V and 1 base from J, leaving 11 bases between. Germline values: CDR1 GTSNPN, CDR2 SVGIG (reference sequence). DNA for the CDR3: TGTGCCTGGAGTGTACTAGGTGGGGGCACAGATACGCAGTATTTT. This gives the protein CAWSVLGGGTDTQYF.

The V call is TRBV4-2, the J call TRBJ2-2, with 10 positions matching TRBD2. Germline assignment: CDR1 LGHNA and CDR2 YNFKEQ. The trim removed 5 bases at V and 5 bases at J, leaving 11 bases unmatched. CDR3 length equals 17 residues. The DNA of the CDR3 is TGTGCCAGCAGCGGTCGGCTAGCGGGAGAGGGGACCGGGGAGCTGTTTTTT. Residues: CASSGRLAGEGTGELFF.

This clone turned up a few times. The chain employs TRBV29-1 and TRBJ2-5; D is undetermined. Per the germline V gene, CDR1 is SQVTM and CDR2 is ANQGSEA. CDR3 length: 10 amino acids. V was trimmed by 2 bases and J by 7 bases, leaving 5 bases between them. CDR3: CSVEIATQYF. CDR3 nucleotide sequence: TGCAGCGTTGAAATAGCGACCCAGTACTTC.

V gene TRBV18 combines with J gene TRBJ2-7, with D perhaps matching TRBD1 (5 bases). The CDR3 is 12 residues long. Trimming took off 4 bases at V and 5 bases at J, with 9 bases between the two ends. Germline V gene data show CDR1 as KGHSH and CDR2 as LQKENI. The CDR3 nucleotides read TGTGCCAGCTCACGACAGCAGGACGAGCAGTACTTC. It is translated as CASSRQQDEQYF.

CDR3 protein: CASSNRGEGYTF. The CDR3 DNA is TGTGCCAGCAGCAACAGGGGGGAGGGCTACACCTTC. The chain joins TRBV27 to TRBJ1-2; TRBD1 matches at 8 bases. The germline CDR1 and CDR2 sequences are MNHEY and SMNVEV (reference sequence). This CDR3 spans 12 amino acids. V shed 6 bases and J 8 bases; nucleotides not matched to a gene: 5.

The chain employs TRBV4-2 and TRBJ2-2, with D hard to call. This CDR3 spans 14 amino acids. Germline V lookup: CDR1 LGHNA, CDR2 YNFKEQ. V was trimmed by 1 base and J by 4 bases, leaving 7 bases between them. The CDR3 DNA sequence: TGTGCCAGCAGCCAAGCTCCGGTCACCGGGGAGCTGTTTTTT. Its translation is CASSQAPVTGELFF.

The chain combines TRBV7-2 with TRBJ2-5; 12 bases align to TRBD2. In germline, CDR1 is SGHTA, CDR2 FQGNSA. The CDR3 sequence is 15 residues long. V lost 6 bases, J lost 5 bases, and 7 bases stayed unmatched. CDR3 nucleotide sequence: TGTGCCAGCAGTTCGGGACTAGCGGGTGGCGAGACCCAGTACTTC. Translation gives CASSSGLAGGETQYF.